Following are 7 T cell receptor beta chains from one sample sequenced in a study of blood T cell repertoires in COVID-19. Libraries were prepared by immunoSEQ multiplex PCR; TCRdb keeps only in-frame clonotypes and omits some of them. There are 60,000 to 75,000 clones in the sample; 84% occur only once, and more than 10% lies in the top ten. Sequencing input: peripheral blood. The receptor source for this set is a human donor in a cohort sampled during active COVID-19.

The rearrangement uses TRBV27 and TRBJ2-7, with a tentative D call TRBD1 (6 bases). Trimming removed 2 bases from V and 2 bases from J, with 16 bases in between. The CDR3 has 16 amino acids. The germline V gene encodes CDR1 MNHEY and CDR2 SMNVEV (reference sequence). The DNA of the CDR3 is TGTGCCAGCAGTTTACCCTACAGGGTCACGACCTACGAGCAGTACTTC. This codes for CASSLPYRVTTYEQYF.

This chain links TRBV7-2 with TRBJ1-2; no firm D call. V was clipped by 6 bases and J by 8 bases, with 16 bases between them. The CDR3 length is 13 residues. CDR1 and CDR2 from the germline V gene are SGHTA and FQGNSA. In nucleotides, the CDR3 is TGTGCCAGCAGAACTCAAGACTGGAAGGGCTACACCTTC. Amino acids: CASRTQDWKGYTF.

The sample holds one count of this clone. The genes are TRBV15 and TRBJ2-2; 11 bases align to TRBD1. Germline loops: CDR1 LNHNV, CDR2 YYDKDF (reference sequence). CDR3 length equals 15 residues. The junction had 3 bases not matched to a gene; V was cut back by 6 bases and J by 3 bases. CDR3 protein: CATRGDRGDTGELFF. The CDR3 nucleotides are TGTGCCACCAGAGGGGACAGGGGGGACACCGGGGAGCTGTTTTTT.

The V call is TRBV28, the J call TRBJ1-5; 8 nucleotides line up with TRBD1. With V trimmed by 6 bases and J by 3 bases, 7 bases remained unmatched. The germline gives CDR1 MDHEN, CDR2 SYDVKM. This CDR3 has 15 residues. This CDR3 reads CASSSGDRSNQPQHF. For the CDR3, the DNA is TGTGCCAGCAGCAGTGGGGACAGGTCCAATCAGCCCCAGCATTTT. The variable domain in full, completed from reference TRBV28 and TRBJ1-5, reads DVKVTQSSRYLVKRTGEKVFLECVQDMDHENMFWYRQDPGLGLRLIYFSYDVKMKEKGDIPEGYSVSREKKERFSLILESASTNQTSMYLCASSSGDRSNQPQHFGDGTRLSIL.

This clone was seen just once. The rearrangement links TRBV6-1 to TRBJ1-1; TRBD1 might be the D (5 bases). Germline V CDR1 and CDR2: MNHNS, SASEGT. The V gene lost 2 bases and the J gene lost 10 bases, with 14 bases spanning the gap. The CDR3 runs to 13 residues. Written as DNA, the CDR3 is TGTGCCAGCAGTGAACCCCAGGGAATTTTAGCTTTCTTT. Translating gives CASSEPQGILAFF.

The V and J genes are TRBV7-2 and TRBJ2-5; 10 nucleotides align to TRBD2. This CDR3 has 15 residues. The V gene end was trimmed by 7 bases and the J gene end by 1 base; junction bases not matched to a gene: 6. Germline CDR1 SGHTA, CDR2 FQGNSA. The DNA of the CDR3 is TGTGCCAGCAATCCGACTAGCGGGCTCCAAGAGACCCAGTACTTC. Its protein is CASNPTSGLQETQYF.

V usage is TRBV28 and J usage is TRBJ1-2; 7 nucleotides line up with TRBD1. The germline gives CDR1 MDHEN, CDR2 SYDVKM. The length of the CDR3 is 12 residues. Trimming at V came to 6 bases and at J to 5 bases, leaving 3 bases not matched to a gene. Written as DNA, the CDR3 is TGTGCCAGCAGGCCCAGGGGGTATGGCTACACCTTC. It translates to CASRPRGYGYTF.